In its sample, the clone carrying this T cell receptor (beta chain) was seen once. This sample is drawn from a study of blood T cell repertoires in COVID-19. CDR3 size: 14 residues. V dropped 7 bases and J dropped 5 bases, with 18 bases sitting between them. Germline CDR1 is MNHEY and CDR2 is SVGAGI. In the study's own analysis: Researchers report that nucleated cell counts were estimated from reference gene primer amplification. Produced via immunoSEQ multiplex PCR; TCRdb's table is partial and in-frame only. From that table come the V and J calls and clone size; the DNA was used to work out D and trimming. The sample has over 90,000 clones; roughly 81% are singletons.

The receptor comes from a man aged 35 to 55 with active or convalescent COVID-19. The material sequenced was peripheral blood. The chain joins TRBV6-5 to TRBJ2-7, with D maybe TRBD1 (6 bases). CDR3 residues: CASIIKQGRNEQYF. The CDR3 DNA reads as TGTGCCAGCATTATTAAACAGGGTAGGAACGAGCAGTACTTC.